One sample yielded the 30 T cell receptor beta chains listed below, sequenced in a study of beta chain features in type 1 diabetes. Every bit of the isolated RNA underwent reverse transcription, so sequencing read expressed TCRB transcripts. Some clones are missing from TCRdb's copy, which holds only in-frame ones; the method was immunoSEQ multiplex PCR. The sample lists over 500,000 clones; 15% were seen once. Sequencing was performed on naive CD4+ T cells from blood. These receptors came from a man aged 18 to 35 in good health.

The genes are TRBV15 and TRBJ2-1; D not resolved. This CDR3 contains 12 residues. Trimming stripped 1 base from V and 8 bases from J, with 6 bases between. Germline V gene data show CDR1 as LNHNV and CDR2 as YYDKDF (reference sequence). CDR3 region: CATSRVSYEQFF. CDR3 nucleotide sequence: TGTGCCACCAGCAGAGTGTCCTATGAGCAGTTCTTC. Full variable domain (outside the CDR3, taken from reference TRBV15 and TRBJ2-1): DAMVIQNPRYQVTQFGKPVTLSCSQTLNHNVMYWYQQKSSQAPKLLFHYYDKDFNNEADTPDNFQSRRPNTSFCFLDIRSPGLGDTAMYLCATSRVSYEQFFGPGTRLTVL.

This clone was recorded a few times. Other DNA sequences in the same sample also yield this CDR3. The V and J genes are TRBV5-1 and TRBJ1-2; D gene uncertain. The CDR3 contains 13 residues. V was shortened by 2 bases and J by 3 bases, with 8 bases between the two germline ends. CDR1 and CDR2 from the germline V gene are SGHRS and YFSETQ. The CDR3 sequence: CASSFGRDYGYTF. The CDR3 nucleotides are TGCGCCAGCAGCTTTGGACGGGACTATGGCTACACCTTC.

This chain uses TRBV4-3 with TRBJ2-5, with TRBD2 identical over 11 bases. Germline CDR1 is LGHNA and CDR2 is YSLEER. The CDR3 is made up of 17 amino acids. With V trimmed by 2 bases and J by 0 bases, 5 bases remained unmatched. The CDR3 DNA reads TGCGCCAGCAGCCAAAGGCTAGCGGGGGGACACCAAGAGACCCAGTACTTC. It is translated as CASSQRLAGGHQETQYF.

This clone has more than one count but fewer than ten. For the CDR3, the DNA is TGTGCCAGCAGTACCCGGGGCCGCGATTCACCCCTCCACTTT. Protein product: CASSTRGRDSPLHF. The chain is built from TRBV25-1 and TRBJ1-6, with D perhaps TRBD1 (5 bases). The germline V gene encodes CDR1 MGHDK and CDR2 SYGVNS. The V gene lost 5 bases and the J gene lost 8 bases, with 13 bases spanning the gap. This CDR3 spans 14 amino acids.

This chain joins TRBV15 and TRBJ1-1; the D gene is possibly TRBD1 (5 bases). This CDR3 has 13 amino acids. Germline V gene sequence: CDR1 LNHNV, CDR2 YYDKDF (reference sequence). Trimming cost V 6 bases and J 1 base, with 9 bases left between them. The CDR3 protein is CATRGRANTEAFF. In nucleotides, the CDR3 is TGTGCCACCAGAGGCAGGGCGAACACTGAAGCTTTCTTT.

There are a few counts of this clone. The chain is built from TRBV18 and TRBJ1-3, with 10 bases fitting TRBD1. Germline CDR1 is KGHSH and CDR2 is LQKENI. The CDR3 is 17 residues long. The ends lost 3 bases at V and 4 bases at J; junction bases unmatched: 9. CDR3 in amino acids: CASSPVGQGLSGNTIYF. CDR3 in DNA: TGTGCCAGCTCACCGGTGGGACAGGGGCTCTCCGGAAACACCATATATTTT.

The chain recombines TRBV6-1 with TRBJ1-1; TRBD1 might be the D (5 bases). V was pared by 7 bases and J by 4 bases, with 16 bases between. The CDR3 has 14 residues. In germline, CDR1 is MNHNS, CDR2 SASEGT. DNA of the CDR3: TGTGCCAGCAACAGACCGGAGGGGAGCACTGAAGCTTTCTTT. Translated, it gives CASNRPEGSTEAFF.

This sequence joins TRBV15 and TRBJ2-3; a weak D match, TRBD2 (7 bases). Trimming stripped 0 bases from V and 1 base from J, with 14 bases between. Germline V gene sequence: CDR1 LNHNV, CDR2 YYDKDF (reference sequence). This CDR3 has 17 residues. CDR3 sequence: CATSRDKWGGRTDTQYF. In nucleotides, the CDR3 is TGTGCCACCAGCAGAGATAAGTGGGGGGGCCGCACAGATACGCAGTATTTT.

This clone was detected a few times. This chain connects TRBV28 to TRBJ1-4; D perhaps matches TRBD1 (6 bases). The CDR3 contains 15 residues. With 5 bases removed from V and 4 bases from J, the gap between germline ends came to 14 bases. CDR1 and CDR2 (germline): MDHEN, SYDVKM. The CDR3 nucleotides read TGTGCCAGCAGTCTACAGGGCCCCCGTAATGAAAAACTGTTTTTT. This encodes CASSLQGPRNEKLFF. Using reference TRBV28 and TRBJ1-4 for the parts outside the CDR3, the full variable domain is DVKVTQSSRYLVKRTGEKVFLECVQDMDHENMFWYRQDPGLGLRLIYFSYDVKMKEKGDIPEGYSVSREKKERFSLILESASTNQTSMYLCASSLQGPRNEKLFFGSGTQLSVL.

The V gene is TRBV5-4, the J gene TRBJ1-1, with D unresolved. The germline V gene has CDR1 SGHNT and CDR2 YYREEE (reference sequence). The V gene lost 8 bases and the J gene lost 1 base, with 9 bases spanning the gap. The CDR3 runs 12 residues. The CDR3 region has the DNA TGTGCCAGTAGCACGGGGAACACTGAAGCTTTCTTT. Amino acid sequence: CASSTGNTEAFF.

J is TRBJ2-3 and V is TRBV11-2; D is unclear. Germline V CDR1 and CDR2: SGHAT, FQNNGV. The CDR3 extends over 14 amino acids. The V gene lost 2 bases and the J gene lost 6 bases, with 12 bases spanning the gap. The CDR3, as DNA: TGTGCCAGCAGCTTAAGTCGGCGGAGCGATACGCAGTATTTT. The encoded protein is CASSLSRRSDTQYF.

This clone showed up just a few times. This chain joins TRBV18 and TRBJ2-3; D is possibly TRBD2 (5 bases). Trimming stripped 4 bases from V and 3 bases from J, with 20 bases between. Per the germline V gene, CDR1 is KGHSH and CDR2 is LQKENI. This CDR3 spans 17 amino acids. DNA for the CDR3: TGTGCCAGCTCACTCAGAGAGGGAGATTCCGGGACAGATACGCAGTATTTT. Translating gives CASSLREGDSGTDTQYF.

This clone was counted a few times. The CDR3 reads CASSQGLGNEQFF. CDR3 coding DNA: TGTGCCAGCAGCCAAGGATTAGGGAATGAGCAGTTCTTC. This chain links TRBV14 with TRBJ2-1; no firm D call. V was trimmed by 1 base and J by 7 bases, leaving 8 bases between them. Per germline, CDR1 SGHDN and CDR2 FVKESK. The CDR3 sequence is 13 residues long.

J is TRBJ2-5 and V is TRBV2; TRBD2 agrees at 10 bases. From germline, CDR1 is SNHLY and CDR2 FYNNEI. The CDR3 sequence is 17 residues long. The V gene end was trimmed by 0 bases and the J gene end by 5 bases; junction bases not matched to a gene: 9. The CDR3 sequence: CASSEALIAGGRETQYF. CDR3 sequence (DNA): TGTGCCAGCAGTGAAGCCCTGATAGCGGGGGGCCGGGAGACCCAGTACTTC.

The chain couples TRBV6-5 to TRBJ2-3, with D unresolved. Germline CDR1 and CDR2: MNHEY and SVGAGI. CDR3 size: 12 residues. V lost 6 bases to trimming and J lost 5 bases, with 9 bases between them. Here the CDR3 reads CASRSFGDTQYF. DNA for the CDR3: TGTGCCAGCAGGAGTTTTGGAGATACGCAGTATTTT.

This clone was counted only a few times. J is TRBJ2-4 and V is TRBV6-5; unclear D gene. Trimming left V 7 bases short and J 1 base short, with 11 bases between. Germline-derived CDR1 and CDR2 are MNHEY and SVGAGI. The CDR3 has 14 amino acids. In DNA, the CDR3 is TGTGCCAGCAATGAACCTGGGGCCAAAAACATTCAGTACTTC. As protein: CASNEPGAKNIQYF.

This clone has a handful of counts. The chain carries TRBV5-6 and TRBJ1-2, with D possibly matching TRBD1 (5 bases). The germline CDR1 and CDR2 sequences are SGHDT and YYEEEE. The germline V and J ends were trimmed by 1 base and 3 bases, with 13 bases remaining between them. CDR3 length equals 15 residues. The CDR3, as DNA: TGTGCCAGCAGCTTGAGGGACGTATCTCACTATGGCTACACCTTC. It translates to CASSLRDVSHYGYTF.

This sequence joins TRBV19 and TRBJ2-7; 8 positions match TRBD1. This CDR3 spans 14 amino acids. J lost 2 bases, V lost 5 bases, and 5 bases had no gene match. The germline CDR1 and CDR2 sequences are LNHDA and SQIVND (reference sequence). CDR3 nucleotides: TGTGCCAGTAGTCCATGGGACAGGACCTACGAGCAGTACTTC. Translating gives CASSPWDRTYEQYF.

The CDR3 nucleotides read TGCGCCAGCAGCCAAGGCCCAGGGGGGGTCACTGAAGCTTTCTTT. It translates to CASSQGPGGVTEAFF. The chain uses TRBV4-3 and TRBJ1-1; 7 bases map to TRBD1. The germline V gene has CDR1 LGHNA and CDR2 YSLEER. The J segment lost 4 bases and the V segment lost 1 base, leaving 6 bases of the junction unmatched. The CDR3 is 15 residues long.

This clone was counted only a few times. This chain connects TRBV10-3 to TRBJ2-3; 12 bases are a match to TRBD2. The CDR3 sequence is 17 residues long. Looked up from germline, CDR1 is ENHRY and CDR2 is SYGVKD. Unmatched junction bases numbered 5, after V lost 2 bases and J lost 2 bases. The CDR3 DNA reads TGTGCCATCAGTGAGACTAGCGGGGGGACCCACACAGATACGCAGTATTTT. Translated, it gives CAISETSGGTHTDTQYF.

This clone was detected a few times. J is TRBJ1-5 and V is TRBV7-2; possible D gene TRBD1, 6 bases. Trimming took off 5 bases at V and 4 bases at J, with 15 bases between the two ends. Per the germline V gene, CDR1 is SGHTA and CDR2 is FQGNSA. CDR3 length: 15 amino acids. The CDR3 here is CASSGGLTGNQPQHF. Written as DNA, the CDR3 is TGTGCCAGCAGCGGAGGTCTTACAGGGAATCAGCCCCAGCATTTT.

This chain links TRBV7-2 with TRBJ1-2; D unresolved. The V end lost 1 base, the J end lost 8 bases, and 8 bases lay between the germline ends. Germline V gene sequence: CDR1 SGHTA, CDR2 FQGNSA. The CDR3 contains 12 residues. The CDR3 region is CASSLVREGYTF. CDR3 nucleotides: TGTGCCAGCAGCTTAGTGCGGGAGGGCTACACCTTC. The variable domain in full, completed from reference TRBV7-2 and TRBJ1-2, reads GAGVSQSPSNKVTEKGKDVELRCDPISGHTALYWYRQSLGQGLEFLIYFQGNSAPDKSGLPSDRFSAERTGGSVSTLTIQRTQQEDSAVYLCASSLVREGYTFGSGTRLTVV.

With respect to this clone: Its ends do not fully match the called genes, so a read error is possible. The chain uses TRBV7-7 and TRBJ2-1; D may be TRBD1 (6 bases). Germline CDR1 is SSHAT and CDR2 is FNYEAQ (reference sequence). This CDR3 is built from 13 residues. CDR3 DNA: TGTGCTAGCAGCCCAGGGGCAGACAATGAGCAGTTCTTC. Translating it yields CASSPGADNEQFF.

This clone was seen only a few times. The chain links TRBV30 to TRBJ2-7, with D maybe TRBD1 (6 bases). The CDR3 is made up of 12 amino acids. The germline gives CDR1 GTSNPN, CDR2 SVGIG (reference sequence). Trimming took 1 base from V and 3 from J, leaving 7 bases between them. The CDR3 here is CAWSGRGYEQYF. The CDR3 nucleotides read TGTGCCTGGAGTGGCAGGGGCTACGAGCAGTACTTC.

This clone showed up just a few times. J is TRBJ2-6 and V is TRBV19, with a weak D call TRBD2 (5 bases). Trimming removed 7 bases from V and 0 bases from J, with 16 bases in between. Germline V gene data show CDR1 as LNHDA and CDR2 as SQIVND (reference sequence). CDR3 length: 17 amino acids. The chain's CDR3 is CASIPRMGSSGANVLTF. The CDR3 coding sequence is TGTGCCAGTATCCCGCGGATGGGGAGCTCTGGGGCCAACGTCCTGACTTTC.

This clone was detected only a few times. The rearrangement uses TRBV25-1 and TRBJ2-7, with 8 bases fitting TRBD1. CDR1 is MGHDK, CDR2 SYGVNS, per germline. CDR3 length equals 14 residues. J gave up 4 bases and V 5 bases, and 7 bases lay outside the gene matches. The CDR3 loop reads CASSPRTGRYEQYF. Written as DNA, the CDR3 is TGTGCCAGCAGTCCACGGACAGGGAGGTACGAGCAGTACTTC.

This clone was detected a few times. The gene calls are TRBV28 and TRBJ2-2; 9 bases line up with TRBD1. V shed 5 bases, J shed 5 bases, and the junction held 3 bases outside the gene matches. The CDR3 consists of 14 residues. Germline V gene data show CDR1 as MDHEN and CDR2 as SYDVKM. The CDR3 sequence is CASSVTGGTGELFF. CDR3 coding DNA: TGTGCCAGCAGTGTGACAGGGGGGACCGGGGAGCTGTTTTTT.

This clone was detected only a few times. This chain links TRBV7-9 with TRBJ2-3, with D maybe TRBD1 (8 bases). Per germline, CDR1 SEHNR and CDR2 FQNEAQ (reference sequence). Trimming removed 11 bases at V and 1 base at J, with 22 bases between. This CDR3 has 16 amino acids. The CDR3 spells CAGSLSGTGRTDTQYF. The CDR3 DNA reads as TGTGCCGGGTCCTTAAGCGGGACAGGTCGCACAGATACGCAGTATTTT.

This clone has only a few counts. This chain joins TRBV7-2 and TRBJ2-1, with 11 bases fitting TRBD2. The V and J ends lost 5 bases and 10 bases, in that order; junction bases with no gene match: 10. Germline CDR1 SGHTA, CDR2 FQGNSA. The CDR3 length is 15 residues. CDR3 in amino acids: CASSPELAGGPEQFF. CDR3 nucleotide sequence: TGTGCCAGCAGCCCAGAGTTAGCGGGAGGGCCGGAGCAGTTCTTC.

This clone occurred a few times. The sample has other DNA sequences that encode this CDR3 too. The V gene is TRBV20-1, the J gene TRBJ1-3, with no clear D. Germline assignment: CDR1 DFQATT and CDR2 SNEGSKA (reference sequence). Between the trimmed V and J ends, which lost 7 bases and 1 base, there was a span of 5 bases. This CDR3 has 11 residues. CDR3: CSGGSGNTIYF. The CDR3 DNA is TGCAGTGGGGGTTCTGGAAACACCATATATTTT.